Following are 12 T cell receptor beta chains from one sample sequenced in a study of T cell repertoires in cytomegalovirus infection. TCRdb analysed the reads with MiXCR anew, one entry per CDR3 protein. This sample carries around 630,000 distinct CDR3 sequences, 20% to 25% of them seen once, and the ten largest clones take roughly 8%. Sample: CD8+ T cells from PBMCs. These receptors came from a human donor in good health (CMV status not recorded). Some clones in this sample may be carry-over from other donors' samples.

The J gene is TRBJ1-4, the V gene TRBV7-9; D perhaps matches TRBD1 (5 bases). Trimming took 3 bases from V and 8 from J, leaving 13 bases between them. The germline V gene has CDR1 SEHNR and CDR2 FQNEAQ (reference sequence). The CDR3 contains 14 residues. In DNA form, the CDR3 reads TGTGCCAGCAGCTTTCCCGCAGGGAAAGAAAAACTGTTTTTT. This gives the protein CASSFPAGKEKLFF.

DNA for the CDR3: TGTGCCAGCAGTTTCGGCGCGAACCAAGAGACCCAGTACTTC. It codes for CASSFGANQETQYF. V is TRBV12-3 or TRBV12-4 and J is TRBJ2-5, with no clear D. The V gene lost 3 bases and the J gene lost 0 bases, with 8 bases spanning the gap. The CDR3 covers 14 residues.

This clonotype was observed a few times. The V gene is TRBV12-3 or TRBV12-4, the J gene TRBJ2-2; D possibly uses TRBD1 or TRBD2 (5 bases each). The CDR3 contains 11 residues. V was clipped by 8 bases and J by 6 bases, with 7 bases between them. The CDR3 DNA sequence: TGTGCCAGCGAGGGGCCCGGGGAGCTGTTTTTT. Its protein product is CASEGPGELFF.

The rearrangement joins TRBV12-5 to TRBJ2-3; D is uncertain. The V gene lost 5 bases and the J gene lost 2 bases, with 8 bases spanning the gap. CDR1 LGHNT and CDR2 FRNRAP come from the germline V gene. This CDR3 comprises 13 residues. Here the CDR3 DNA reads TGTGCTAGTGGTCGGATACACACAGATACGCAGTATTTT. It yields the protein CASGRIHTDTQYF. The complete variable domain, with remaining parts taken from reference TRBV12-5 and TRBJ2-3, reads DARVTQTPRHKVTEMGQEVTMRCQPILGHNTVFWYRQTMMQGLELLAYFRNRAPLDDSGMPKDRFSAEMPDATLATLKIQPSEPRDSAVYFCASGRIHTDTQYFGPGTRLTVL.

In regard to this clonotype: A clone one base away is much larger, so this may be a read error. Here the CDR3 DNA reads TGTGCCAGCAGTTCGACAGGACCCCCCACTGAAGCTTTCTTT. As protein: CASSSTGPPTEAFF. This rearrangement joins TRBV6-1 to TRBJ1-1; maybe TRBD1 (6 bases). Germline values: CDR1 MNHNS, CDR2 SASEGT. The CDR3 extends over 14 amino acids. V dropped 5 bases and J dropped 4 bases, with 14 bases sitting between them.

Comments on this clonotype: The germline gene is not matched at one end of the junction; a read error may be the cause. The gene calls are TRBV7-6 and TRBJ2-5; D is undetermined. Looked up from germline, CDR1 is SGHVS and CDR2 is FNYEAQ. This CDR3 contains 14 residues. The DNA for the CDR3 is TGTGCCAACAGCCCGCCAGGATCCCAAGAGACCCAGTACTTC. Translating it yields CANSPPGSQETQYF. Supplemented by reference TRBV7-6 and TRBJ2-5, the full variable domain reads GAGVSQSPRYKVTKRGQDVALRCDPISGHVSLYWYRQALGQGPEFLTYFNYEAQQDKSGLPNDRFSAERPEGSISTLTIQRTEQRDSAMYRCANSPPGSQETQYFGPGTRLLVL.

In the case of this clonotype: With a far larger clone one base away, a read error is the likely cause. The V gene is TRBV7-9, the J gene TRBJ2-3; D remains ambiguous. The length of the CDR3 is 12 residues. Germline values: CDR1 SEHNR, CDR2 FQNEAQ (reference sequence). DNA for the CDR3: TGTGCCAGCAACTTACGCCCAGATACGCAGTATTTT. Protein: CASNLRPDTQYF.

This clonotype was counted once. The V gene is TRBV5-1, the J gene TRBJ2-7, with TRBD2 as a possible D gene (6 bases). The ends were cut back, 2 bases at V and 6 bases at J, with 12 bases in the middle. Germline V gives CDR1 SGHRS, CDR2 YFSETQ. The CDR3 spans 13 residues. Here the CDR3 DNA reads TGCGCCAGCAGCTTTAGCGCGGGGACCGAGCAGTACGTC. It translates to CASSFSAGTEQYV.

This clonotype was detected ten times or more. The chain combines TRBV7-6 with TRBJ1-5; D remains unclear. CDR3 length: 16 amino acids. Trimming took off 1 base at V and 2 bases at J, with 12 bases between the two ends. CDR1 and CDR2 from the germline V gene are SGHVS and FNYEAQ. CDR3 sequence: CASSLGLGTGNQPQHF. CDR3 sequence (DNA): TGTGCCAGCAGCTTAGGTCTAGGAACAGGCAATCAGCCCCAGCATTTT.

This clonotype was detected many times. V and J are TRBV29-1 and TRBJ1-1; D gene unclear. The CDR3 has 13 amino acids. Germline assignment: CDR1 SQVTM and CDR2 ANQGSEA. V dropped 5 bases and J dropped 0 bases, with 10 bases sitting between them. The CDR3 nucleotides are TGCAGCGTTCTAGGACTCTTGAACACTGAAGCTTTCTTT. This gives the protein CSVLGLLNTEAFF.

This clonotype was recorded many times. V gene TRBV28 combines with J gene TRBJ2-7; TRBD2 aligns across 7 bases. Germline V gene sequence: CDR1 MDHEN, CDR2 SYDVKM. The CDR3 extends over 17 amino acids. V lost 6 bases and J lost 5; bases outside the gene matches: 19. CDR3 coding DNA: TGTGCCAGCAGCCCTCCCAAGGAAGCGGGGTCCGCCCACGAGCAGTACGTC. Encoded protein: CASSPPKEAGSAHEQYV.

This clonotype was picked up a small number of times. The rearrangement joins TRBV20-1 to TRBJ2-7; TRBD2 might be the D (5 bases). Germline CDR1 reads DFQATT; CDR2 reads SNEGSKA (reference sequence). This CDR3 comprises 16 residues. V lost 0 bases and J lost 0, with 15 bases in between. CDR3 coding DNA: TGCAGTGCTAGAGATGGAGGAGGTACCAGCTCCTACGAGCAGTACGTC. Amino acid sequence: CSARDGGGTSSYEQYV.